This record looks at one TCR beta chain sequence and its context. Its cognate antigen has yet to be identified. Per-base quality was not reported, and no clone a single base away is much larger than it. The data were obtained in a study of blood T cell repertoires in COVID-19 (dated by TCRdb to 2018 to 2020). Regarding the complete study: Samples covering the acute and convalescent phases of COVID-19 were provided by collaborators in the United States, Italy and Spain. The prospective study material was composed of cDNA or gDNA derived from T cells, B-cell-depleted T cells, or PBMCs. The dataset comprised deeply sampled blood TCRbeta repertoires from subjects exposed to, actively infected with, or recovered from COVID-19. A freely available public database, intended as a resource for researchers studying the immune response to SARS-CoV-2, is where the repertoires were released. Samples were obtained from the ongoing ImmuneRACE study (first 160 participants) and from 1,000 to 1,500 subjects provided by 6 global collaborators. A de-identified subject ID, COVID-19 status, age in years and sex were almost always included in the sample metadata. Where available, HLA class I and class II types were taken from metadata supplied by the sample provider and were not determined by assay-based typing. Results and caveats for the whole study, not just this receptor: The amount of clinical and demographic metadata varied by source and participant and was provided uncurated.

TCRbeta CDR3 regions were amplified from genomic DNA using the immunoSEQ Assay, a bias-controlled multiplex PCR. Processing in the source paper ran as follows. The number of nucleated cells in each sample was estimated from the amplification of reference gene primers within the assay. To quantify the absolute abundance of each unique TCRbeta CDR3 rearrangement, sequence reads were collapsed and filtered. For each sample, productive Simpson clonality was calculated as the square root of Simpson's diversity index over productive rearrangements. TCRdb limited this immuneACCESS table to in-frame rearrangements with V and J called. A share of clones is missing; checked studies link under half to unresolved V genes, and the rest is unexplained. The V and J calls and clone size come from that table; D and trimming were worked out from the DNA. This sample gives 35,000 to 40,000 clones in total; about 85% of them show up just once. The ten largest make up approximately 13% of the sample.

The germline V gene sets CDR1 to ENHRY and CDR2 to SYGVKD. From the cysteine up to the phenylalanine, the CDR3 has a length of 16 residues. The entry retains the CDR3 DNA only, 48 bases that are in frame from base 1. V is trimmed back by 3 bases and J by 2 bases, and the junction contains 6 bases that no gene match accounts for. Whole blood was collected in K2EDTA tubes by collaborating institutions according to the institutions' own protocols. For TCRbeta analysis, collaborators shipped samples as frozen whole blood, isolated PBMCs, or DNA extracted from either of those sample types. Specimen: peripheral blood. The chain links TRBV10-3 with TRBJ2-3; TRBD2 agrees with 9 junctional bases. This TCR was sampled from a human donor in a cohort sampled during active COVID-19. The encoded CDR3 is CAISDRRGGTTDTQYF. The sequenced DNA is TGTGCCATCAGTGACAGGCGGGGGGGAACCACAGATACGCAGTATTTT.